This entry lists 14 T cell receptor beta chains sequenced from one sample in a study of identical twins' blood T cells. TCRdb called the 5' RACE reads again in MiXCR, with one record for every CDR3 protein. In the table there are a few hundred thousand distinct CDR3 sequences, 25% to 35% of which are singletons. Sequenced sample: PBMCs. All receptors come from a woman aged 18-49 years in good health.

V is TRBV29-1 and J is TRBJ1-1; no reliable D call. The length of the CDR3 is 15 residues. CDR1 and CDR2 from the germline V gene are SQVTM and ANQGSEA. The germline V and J ends were trimmed by 7 bases and 0 bases, with 18 bases remaining between them. CDR3 loop: CSADIVELMNTEAFF. Written as DNA, the CDR3 is TGCAGCGCTGACATTGTGGAACTCATGAACACTGAAGCTTTCTTT.

In its sample, this clonotype was seen many times. The rearrangement uses TRBV5-1 and TRBJ1-4; D remains unclear. The germline V gene encodes CDR1 SGHRS and CDR2 YFSETQ. V was pared by 1 base and J by 3 bases, with 4 bases between. This CDR3 is built from 13 residues. The CDR3 DNA is TGCGCCAGCAGCTTGCGGTCTAATGAAAAACTGTTTTTT. Encoded protein: CASSLRSNEKLFF.

This clonotype was seen more than once but under ten times. CDR3 sequence: CASSLGQIKETQYF. The CDR3 DNA follows: TGTGCCAGCAGCTTGGGACAGATAAAAGAGACCCAGTACTTC. The chain uses TRBV7-2 and TRBJ2-5; 7 nucleotides agree with TRBD1. The germline V gene encodes CDR1 SGHTA and CDR2 FQGNSA. V lost 3 bases and J lost 3; bases outside the gene matches: 4. This CDR3 spans 14 amino acids.

Concerning this clonotype: One end of the junction does not line up with germline, which may come from a read error. CDR3 nucleotide sequence: TGTGCCAGCAGACCGCAACAGGGGACGATGGGTGCTTCTGGAAGCACCATATATTTT. This gives the protein CASRPQQGTMGASGSTIYF. The V gene is TRBV6-6, the J gene TRBJ1-3, with 7 bases fitting TRBD1. The CDR3 contains 19 residues. Germline lookup yields CDR1 MNHNY and CDR2 SVGAGI (reference sequence).

This clonotype has a handful of counts. The chain recombines TRBV20-1 with TRBJ1-6; 9 bases agree with TRBD1. The length of the CDR3 is 15 residues. Germline V gene data show CDR1 as DFQATT and CDR2 as SNEGSKA (reference sequence). V was clipped by 1 base and J by 6 bases; unmatched bases: 4. As DNA, the CDR3 is TGCAGTGCTAGAGTCCCGGGACAGGGTAATTCACCCCTCCACTTT. Protein sequence: CSARVPGQGNSPLHF.

This clonotype was counted only a few times. This sequence joins TRBV28 and TRBJ2-1, with D maybe TRBD2 (6 bases). Deletions cut 7 bases from V and 5 bases from J, with 15 bases between. Germline CDR1 MDHEN, CDR2 SYDVKM. There are 14 residues in the CDR3. The CDR3 sequence is CASIEEGPDNEQFF. CDR3 DNA sequence: TGTGCCAGCATAGAGGAGGGCCCTGACAATGAGCAGTTCTTC.

The rearrangement joins TRBV29-1 to TRBJ1-2; D not resolved. Germline CDR1 and CDR2: SQVTM and ANQGSEA. V lost 8 bases and J 0 bases, leaving 13 bases between the germline ends. The CDR3 consists of 13 residues. CDR3 nucleotides: TGCAGCATACTAGGGCTTACTAACTATGGCTACACCTTC. This encodes CSILGLTNYGYTF.

This clonotype was counted between two and nine times. The chain joins TRBV20-1 to TRBJ2-1, with no clear D. Per germline, CDR1 DFQATT and CDR2 SNEGSKA (reference sequence). V lost 7 bases to trimming and J lost 0 bases, with 13 bases between them. The CDR3 spans 14 residues. Written as DNA, the CDR3 is TGCAGTGTCTACGACTTCAGCTCCTACAATGAGCAGTTCTTC. This sequence encodes CSVYDFSSYNEQFF.

This clonotype was picked up a small number of times. The rearrangement joins TRBV20-1 to TRBJ2-3; no definite D call. Trimming removed 5 bases from V and 7 bases from J, with 16 bases in between. The CDR3 spans 13 residues. Germline CDR1 reads DFQATT; CDR2 reads SNEGSKA (reference sequence). CDR3 in DNA: TGCAGTGCTCTTGAGTGGTCACTGAATACGCAGTATTTT. It codes for CSALEWSLNTQYF.

With respect to this clonotype: This sequence may be a read error, since a much larger clone differs from it by one base. The rearrangement uses TRBV6-6 and TRBJ2-1, with 10 positions matching TRBD2. This CDR3 contains 11 residues. Germline loops: CDR1 MNHNY, CDR2 SVGAGI (reference sequence). CDR3: CTTLAGGWQFF. The DNA for the CDR3 is TGTACCACCTTAGCGGGAGGTTGGCAGTTCTTC.

This clonotype has just a few counts. The rearrangement links TRBV19 to TRBJ2-3; 8 nucleotides align to TRBD1. The germline V gene encodes CDR1 LNHDA and CDR2 SQIVND (reference sequence). The CDR3 has 14 residues. V shed 8 bases, J shed 5 bases, and the junction held 9 bases outside the gene matches. The chain's CDR3 is CASANPGGGDTQYF. DNA of the CDR3: TGTGCCAGTGCAAATCCAGGGGGCGGAGATACGCAGTATTTT.

The V and J genes are TRBV14 and TRBJ2-5, with D perhaps TRBD2 (6 bases). Trimming removed 0 bases at V and 4 bases at J, with 12 bases between. Germline CDR1 reads SGHDN; CDR2 reads FVKESK. The CDR3 totals 15 residues. CDR3 coding DNA: TGTGCCAGCAGCCAAGATATCGGGAGAGGAGAGACCCAGTACTTC. Its protein product is CASSQDIGRGETQYF.

The genes are TRBV28 and TRBJ2-1, with TRBD2 matching 13 bases. With V trimmed by 7 bases and J by 5 bases, 5 bases remained unmatched. CDR1 is MDHEN, CDR2 SYDVKM, per germline. CDR3 length: 15 amino acids. The CDR3: CASTEGTSGNNEQFF. CDR3 DNA: TGTGCCAGCACCGAAGGGACTAGCGGGAACAATGAGCAGTTCTTC.

This clonotype was counted a few times. V gene TRBV5-1 combines with J gene TRBJ1-1, with D tentatively TRBD1 (6 bases). Germline V gene data show CDR1 as SGHRS and CDR2 as YFSETQ. There are 12 residues in the CDR3. V was trimmed by 2 bases and J by 5 bases, leaving 7 bases between them. The CDR3 is CASSFDRTEAFF. In DNA, the CDR3 is TGCGCCAGCAGCTTTGACAGGACTGAAGCTTTCTTT.